The 9 T cell receptor beta chains given below trace back to one sample, sequenced in a study of vaccination effects on CD4 cells after COVID-19. Produced via immunoSEQ multiplex PCR; TCRdb's table is partial and in-frame only. Among roughly 17,000 clones, roughly 80% were seen once, and the ten largest hold around 17%. These receptors' antigens are unknown. Antigen-specific CD4+ T cells expanded by the ViraFEST assay with viral peptide pools were then sequenced. Cultured cells yielded isolated CD4+ T cells after around 10 days. Their SARS-CoV-2 infection, verified by PCR, occurred between March and December 2020. Sequencing used CD4+ T cells from PBMCs cultured with SARS-CoV-2 spike peptides, obtained before COVID-19 vaccination. The receptor source for this set is a human donor who had a prior SARS-CoV-2 infection.

This chain connects TRBV2 to TRBJ1-5; the D is unclear. CDR1 and CDR2 from the germline V gene are SNHLY and FYNNEI. V was cut by 7 bases and J by 1 base, with 8 bases left in between. CDR3 size: 13 residues. The CDR3 sequence: CASKRQSNQPQHF. CDR3 nucleotides: TGTGCCAGCAAGAGACAAAGCAATCAGCCCCAGCATTTT.

V usage is TRBV7-9 and J usage is TRBJ2-7, with 7 bases that match TRBD1. CDR3 length equals 14 residues. CDR1 and CDR2 (germline): SEHNR, FQNEAQ (reference sequence). V shed 4 bases and J 2 bases; nucleotides not matched to a gene: 5. CDR3 region: CASSYPGTAYEQYF. For the CDR3, the DNA is TGTGCCAGCAGCTACCCCGGGACAGCCTACGAGCAGTACTTC.

The chain is built from TRBV11-2 and TRBJ2-3; no clear D. This CDR3 region has 13 residues. Germline lookup yields CDR1 SGHAT and CDR2 FQNNGV. Trimming took 0 bases from V and 6 from J, leaving 7 bases between them. In nucleotides, the CDR3 is TGTGCCAGCAGCTTAGATCGGGCTGATACGCAGTATTTT. Its protein product is CASSLDRADTQYF.

The genes are TRBV19 and TRBJ1-2, with 7 bases fitting TRBD1. The CDR3 spans 13 residues. The J segment lost 3 bases and the V segment lost 3 bases, leaving 1 base of the junction unmatched. Germline CDR1 LNHDA, CDR2 SQIVND (reference sequence). The CDR3 region is CASSIDRDYGYTF. The CDR3 DNA is TGTGCCAGTAGTATTGACAGGGACTATGGCTACACCTTC.

The rearrangement uses TRBV5-1 and TRBJ2-1, with D possibly being TRBD2 (6 bases). The CDR3 covers 12 residues. Looked up from germline, CDR1 is SGHRS and CDR2 is YFSETQ. V lost 0 bases, J lost 8 bases, and 6 bases lay in between. Here the CDR3 DNA reads TGCGCCAGCAGCTTGGCGGGGGATGAGCAGTTCTTC. Its translation: CASSLAGDEQFF.

The V call is TRBV5-1, the J call TRBJ2-5; the match to TRBD2 covers 10 bases. This CDR3 region has 15 residues. Trimming took 4 bases from V and 7 from J; bases not matched to a gene: 10. Germline V gene lookup returns CDR1 SGHRS and CDR2 YFSETQ. In DNA form, the CDR3 reads TGCGCCAGCAGCCAGGGACTAGCGACGCGATGGACCCAGTACTTC. It translates to CASSQGLATRWTQYF.

The V and J genes are TRBV29-1 and TRBJ2-5; D gene ambiguous. Germline CDR1 and CDR2: SQVTM and ANQGSEA. V was cut by 3 bases and J by 1 base, with 15 bases left in between. The CDR3 is 15 residues long. The CDR3 protein is CSVEPIERFQETQYF. The CDR3 DNA reads TGCAGCGTTGAGCCGATTGAAAGGTTCCAAGAGACCCAGTACTTC.

The CDR3 DNA reads TGTGCCAGCAGGAATTTACAGGGCCCAAGCTATGGCTACACCTTC. Its protein product is CASRNLQGPSYGYTF. The chain combines TRBV27 with TRBJ1-2; the D gene is possibly TRBD1 (6 bases). Germline V gene data show CDR1 as MNHEY and CDR2 as SMNVEV (reference sequence). This CDR3 is built from 15 residues. With 6 bases removed from V and 4 bases from J, the gap between germline ends came to 18 bases.

This sequence joins TRBV7-9 and TRBJ1-4; maybe TRBD1 (5 bases). CDR1 SEHNR and CDR2 FQNEAQ come from the germline V gene (reference sequence). The length of the CDR3 is 15 residues. Deletions cut 5 bases from V and 4 bases from J, with 14 bases between. The CDR3 sequence: CASSITGAGNEKLFF. The CDR3 DNA reads as TGTGCCAGCAGCATTACAGGAGCCGGTAATGAAAAACTGTTTTTT.